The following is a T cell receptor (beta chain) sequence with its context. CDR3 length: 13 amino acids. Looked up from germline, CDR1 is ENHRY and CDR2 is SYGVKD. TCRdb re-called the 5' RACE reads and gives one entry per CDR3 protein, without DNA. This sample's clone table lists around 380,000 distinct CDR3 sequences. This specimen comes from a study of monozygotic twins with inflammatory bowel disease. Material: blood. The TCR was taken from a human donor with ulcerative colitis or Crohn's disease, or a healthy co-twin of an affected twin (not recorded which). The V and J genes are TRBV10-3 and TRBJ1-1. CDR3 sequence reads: CAISDRANTEAFF.